These 23 T cell receptor beta chains originate from one sample sequenced in a study of blood T cell repertoires in COVID-19. Using immunoSEQ multiplex PCR, the repertoire was profiled, and TCRdb retains in-frame clones only, with some absent. This sample has roughly 100,000 clones, with over 70% found just once. Sequenced sample: peripheral blood. These receptors all come from a human donor in a cohort sampled during active or convalescent COVID-19.

V usage is TRBV5-6 and J usage is TRBJ1-5; D is ambiguous. This CDR3 has 14 amino acids. From germline, CDR1 is SGHDT and CDR2 YYEEEE. Deletions cut 4 bases from V and 2 bases from J, with 10 bases between. The CDR3 spells CASSRVDGNQPQHF. The CDR3 DNA is TGTGCCAGCAGCCGGGTTGATGGCAATCAGCCCCAGCATTTT.

This chain joins TRBV5-1 and TRBJ1-1, with 10 positions matching TRBD1. The CDR3 consists of 15 residues. Trimming took 4 bases from V and 3 from J; bases not matched to a gene: 6. Germline V gene lookup returns CDR1 SGHRS and CDR2 YFSETQ. CDR3 in amino acids: CASSRDRGWDTEAFF. CDR3 DNA sequence: TGCGCCAGCAGCCGGGACAGGGGTTGGGACACTGAAGCTTTCTTT.

This rearrangement joins TRBV9 to TRBJ2-1; D is perhaps TRBD1 (6 bases). Germline lookup yields CDR1 SGDLS and CDR2 YYNGEE. The CDR3 runs 14 residues. Trimming stripped 2 bases from V and 6 bases from J, with 12 bases between. The CDR3 sequence: CASSVGTISNEQFF. The CDR3 bases are TGTGCCAGCAGCGTCGGGACAATTTCCAATGAGCAGTTCTTC.

The genes are TRBV28 and TRBJ2-4; 9 nucleotides agree with TRBD1. The germline CDR1 and CDR2 sequences are MDHEN and SYDVKM. J lost 6 bases, V lost 6 bases, and 9 bases had no gene match. This CDR3 is 15 amino acids long. DNA of the CDR3: TGTGCCAGCAGCATTATCGACAGGGGGGGAAACATTCAGTACTTC. Translating it yields CASSIIDRGGNIQYF.

V gene TRBV5-1 combines with J gene TRBJ2-7; TRBD1 aligns across 9 bases. This CDR3 region has 14 residues. CDR1 is SGHRS, CDR2 YFSETQ, per germline. With V trimmed by 3 bases and J by 0 bases, 1 base remained unmatched. The DNA of the CDR3 is TGCGCCAGCAGCTGGGGACAGGGCTCCTACGAGCAGTACTTC. This sequence encodes CASSWGQGSYEQYF.

This clone has just a few counts. The gene calls are TRBV7-9 and TRBJ1-6; D gene uncertain. Trimming shortened V by 7 bases and J by 4 bases, and 8 bases separated the two germline ends. This CDR3 has 13 residues. CDR1 is SEHNR, CDR2 FQNEAQ, per germline (reference sequence). CDR3 sequence: CASNEVYNSPLHF. The CDR3 DNA is TGTGCCAGCAACGAGGTGTATAATTCACCCCTCCACTTT. The entire variable domain, with the rest obtained from reference TRBV7-9 and TRBJ1-6, is as follows: DTGVSQNPRHKITKRGQNVTFRCDPISEHNRLYWYRQTLGQGPEFLTYFQNEAQLEKSRLLSDRFSAERPKGSFSTLEIQRTEQGDSAMYLCASNEVYNSPLHFGNGTRLTVT.

The chain combines TRBV30 with TRBJ1-2; D may be TRBD1 (5 bases). Germline CDR1 and CDR2: GTSNPN and SVGIG (reference sequence). CDR3 length equals 13 residues. The ends were cut back, 0 bases at V and 8 bases at J, with 13 bases in the middle. The DNA for the CDR3 is TGTGCCTGGAGTGTACGGGGGGAGAGAGGCTACACCTTC. Translating it yields CAWSVRGERGYTF.

The V and J genes are TRBV10-3 and TRBJ2-7; the D gene is possibly TRBD2 (6 bases). Trimming took 3 bases from V and 1 from J, leaving 7 bases between them. The CDR3 runs 13 residues. Germline lookup yields CDR1 ENHRY and CDR2 SYGVKD. This CDR3 reads CAISDGGSYEQYF. CDR3 in DNA: TGTGCCATCAGTGACGGGGGATCCTACGAGCAGTACTTC.

The genes are TRBV10-3 and TRBJ1-2, with 10 bases fitting TRBD1. V lost 8 bases to trimming and J lost 1 base; unmatched junction nucleotides: 10. Germline loops: CDR1 ENHRY, CDR2 SYGVKD. This CDR3 spans 16 amino acids. This CDR3 is CAILPGQGSGNYGYTF. As DNA, the CDR3 is TGTGCCATCCTCCCGGGACAGGGGTCGGGTAACTATGGCTACACCTTC.

As regards this clone: Other DNA sequences in the sample encode the same CDR3. The chain recombines TRBV2 with TRBJ2-1; the match to TRBD1 covers 8 bases. Germline V gene sequence: CDR1 SNHLY, CDR2 FYNNEI. With V trimmed by 4 bases and J by 5 bases, 4 bases remained unmatched. The CDR3 runs 14 residues. CDR3 sequence (DNA): TGTGCCAGCAGTGGGCGACAGGGGAACAATGAGCAGTTCTTC. Its translation is CASSGRQGNNEQFF.

V and J are TRBV12-3 or TRBV12-4 and TRBJ1-1, with D unclear. This CDR3 is 13 amino acids long. V was clipped by 2 bases and J by 0 bases, with 4 bases between them. This CDR3 is CASSLYLNTEAFF. The CDR3 bases are TGTGCCAGCAGTTTATACTTGAACACTGAAGCTTTCTTT.

The chain combines TRBV5-1 with TRBJ1-4; 11 bases line up with TRBD1. Germline assignment: CDR1 SGHRS and CDR2 YFSETQ. Trimming removed 4 bases from V and 5 bases from J; junction bases left unmatched: 1. The CDR3 contains 14 residues. For the CDR3, the DNA is TGCGCCAGCAGCGGGACAGGGGGAAATGAAAAACTGTTTTTT. This sequence encodes CASSGTGGNEKLFF.

This chain links TRBV6-6 with TRBJ2-5; 7 bases are shared with TRBD1. CDR1 MNHNY and CDR2 SVGAGI come from the germline V gene (reference sequence). Unmatched junction bases numbered 2, after V lost 2 bases and J lost 2 bases. The CDR3 is made up of 14 amino acids. The CDR3 DNA reads TGTGCCAGCAGTTACCCGGGACAGCAAGAGACCCAGTACTTC. Its protein is CASSYPGQQETQYF.

The CDR3 DNA follows: TGTGCCAGCAGTTTACTCCTGGCGAACACTGAAGCTTTCTTT. Protein: CASSLLLANTEAFF. V usage is TRBV28 and J usage is TRBJ1-1; D gene unclear. Trimming left V 2 bases short and J 1 base short, with 8 bases between. This CDR3 region has 14 residues. The germline gives CDR1 MDHEN, CDR2 SYDVKM.

V is TRBV12-5 and J is TRBJ1-2; 7 bases are a match to TRBD1. J gave up 4 bases and V 3 bases, and 8 bases lay outside the gene matches. Germline V lookup: CDR1 LGHNT, CDR2 FRNRAP. The CDR3 loop spans 15 amino acids. The CDR3 nucleotides are TGTGCTAGTGGTTTACTTTCAGCAGGGGGCTATGGCTACACCTTC. Its protein product is CASGLLSAGGYGYTF.

This rearrangement joins TRBV5-6 to TRBJ2-5; TRBD2 matches 9 bases. The CDR3 spans 16 residues. Germline V lookup: CDR1 SGHDT, CDR2 YYEEEE. V shed 1 base, J shed 2 bases, and the junction held 6 bases outside the gene matches. CDR3 region: CASSLRSTSGQETQYF. Written as DNA, the CDR3 is TGTGCCAGCAGCTTGCGTTCGACTAGCGGACAAGAGACCCAGTACTTC.

This chain connects TRBV30 to TRBJ1-3; D gene uncertain. The CDR3 extends over 12 amino acids. CDR1 is GTSNPN, CDR2 SVGIG, per germline (reference sequence). Trimming pared 0 bases from V and 4 bases from J, leaving 4 bases between. Here the CDR3 DNA reads TGTGCCTGGAGTGTACTCGGAAACACCATATATTTT. It is translated as CAWSVLGNTIYF. Drawing the rest from reference TRBV30 and TRBJ1-3, the complete variable domain is SQTIHQWPATLVQPVGSPLSLECTVEGTSNPNLYWYRQAAGRGLQLLFYSVGIGQISSEVPQNLSASRPQDRQFILSSKKLLLSDSGFYLCAWSVLGNTIYFGEGSWLTVV.

The genes are TRBV5-1 and TRBJ1-2; D remains ambiguous. Germline assignment: CDR1 SGHRS and CDR2 YFSETQ. V dropped 0 bases and J dropped 4 bases, with 7 bases sitting between them. The CDR3 spans 13 residues. The DNA for the CDR3 is TGCGCCAGCAGCTTGGCCGAGGGCTATGGCTACACCTTC. Translated, it gives CASSLAEGYGYTF.

The chain links TRBV18 to TRBJ1-4; D is unresolved. This CDR3 is 15 amino acids long. The germline V gene encodes CDR1 KGHSH and CDR2 LQKENI. V was cut by 6 bases and J by 7 bases, with 18 bases left in between. The CDR3 reads CASSPVGPEGEKLFF. Written as DNA, the CDR3 is TGTGCCAGCTCCCCTGTCGGCCCCGAGGGTGAAAAACTGTTTTTT.

V usage is TRBV7-2 and J usage is TRBJ2-2; D possibly corresponds to TRBD1 (5 bases). This CDR3 is built from 14 residues. Germline V gene lookup returns CDR1 SGHTA and CDR2 FQGNSA. V was cut by 5 bases and J by 1 base, with 8 bases left in between. CDR3 DNA sequence: TGTGCCAGCAGCAAAGACAGGAACACCGGGGAGCTGTTTTTT. Translated, it gives CASSKDRNTGELFF.

This clone turned up a few times. The V and J genes are TRBV7-9 and TRBJ1-1, with TRBD1 as a possible D gene (5 bases). CDR3 length: 14 residues. Germline values: CDR1 SEHNR, CDR2 FQNEAQ (reference sequence). Trimming left V 1 base short and J 3 bases short, with 9 bases between. This CDR3 is CASSLEIRDTEAFF. The CDR3 nucleotides are TGTGCCAGCAGCTTAGAAATCAGGGACACTGAAGCTTTCTTT.

This sequence joins TRBV12-3 or TRBV12-4 and TRBJ2-5; tentatively, D is TRBD2 (5 bases). The CDR3 loop spans 13 amino acids. Trimming removed 3 bases at V and 3 bases at J, with 8 bases between. The CDR3 DNA sequence: TGTGCCAGCAGTTTTTCCGGGGAAGAGACCCAGTACTTC. Its translation: CASSFSGEETQYF.

The V and J genes are TRBV28 and TRBJ1-5; D remains ambiguous. This CDR3 has 12 amino acids. CDR1 is MDHEN, CDR2 SYDVKM, per germline. Trimming removed 6 bases from V and 7 bases from J, with 10 bases in between. The CDR3 region has the DNA TGTGCCAGCAGACAGAATCCCCAGCCCCAGCATTTT. Its translation: CASRQNPQPQHF. Supplemented by reference TRBV28 and TRBJ1-5, the full variable domain reads DVKVTQSSRYLVKRTGEKVFLECVQDMDHENMFWYRQDPGLGLRLIYFSYDVKMKEKGDIPEGYSVSREKKERFSLILESASTNQTSMYLCASRQNPQPQHFGDGTRLSIL.